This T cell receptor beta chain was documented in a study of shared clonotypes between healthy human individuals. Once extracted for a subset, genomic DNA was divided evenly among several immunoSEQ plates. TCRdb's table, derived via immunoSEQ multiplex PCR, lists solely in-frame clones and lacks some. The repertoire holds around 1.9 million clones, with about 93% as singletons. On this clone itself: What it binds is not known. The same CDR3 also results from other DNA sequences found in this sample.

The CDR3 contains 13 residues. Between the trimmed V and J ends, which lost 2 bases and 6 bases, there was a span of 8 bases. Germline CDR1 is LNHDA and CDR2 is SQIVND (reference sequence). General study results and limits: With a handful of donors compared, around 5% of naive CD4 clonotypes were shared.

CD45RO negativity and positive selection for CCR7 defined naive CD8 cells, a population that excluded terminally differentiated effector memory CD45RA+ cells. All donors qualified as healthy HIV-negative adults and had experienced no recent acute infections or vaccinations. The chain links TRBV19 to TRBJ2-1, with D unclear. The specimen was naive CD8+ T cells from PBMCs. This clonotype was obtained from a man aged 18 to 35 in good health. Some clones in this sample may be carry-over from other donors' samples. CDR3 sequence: CASSIWGRNEQFF. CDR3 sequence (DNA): TGTGCCAGTAGTATATGGGGTCGCAATGAGCAGTTCTTC.